This entry describes one TCR beta chain. Its antigen remains unknown. The data originate from a study of blood T cells in healthy people across ages. Study results and limitations: No conclusive comparison of naive versus antigen-experienced cells was possible with unsorted PBMCs. The recorded TCR beta diversity per million T cells decreased in a roughly linear manner with age.

Germline CDR1 reads KGHSH; CDR2 reads LQKENI. The CDR3 runs 15 residues. The V and J ends lost 3 bases and 6 bases, in that order; junction bases with no gene match: 4. A sample-barcoded 5' primer and a J-beta primer mix were used in a second PCR of about 7 to 12 cycles. Every sample gave at least 2.5 million paired-end reads containing CDR3. Each CDR3 protein gets one entry after TCRdb re-called the 5' RACE reads with MiXCR. Of roughly 1.6 million distinct CDR3 sequences in the sample, about 31% are singletons; the top ten hold roughly 12%. Healthy Caucasian individuals from Russia aged roughly 6 to 100 served as donors.

This TCR derives from a woman between 25 and 40 years old in good health. Source material: blood. The rearrangement uses TRBV18 and TRBJ2-1; 11 nucleotides align to TRBD2. CDR3 in DNA: TGTGCCAGCTCACCTAGCGGGAGGGCCATCAATGAGCAGTTCTTC. Its translation is CASSPSGRAINEQFF. Using reference TRBV18 and TRBJ2-1 for the parts outside the CDR3, the full variable domain is NAGVMQNPRHLVRRRGQEARLRCSPMKGHSHVYWYRQLPEEGLKFMVYLQKENIIDESGMPKERFSAEFPKEGPSILRIQQVVRGDSAAYFCASSPSGRAINEQFFGPGTRLTVL.